This T cell receptor beta chain originates from a study of blood T cell repertoires in COVID-19. The overall study: The United States, Italy and Spain were the sources of the acute and convalescent COVID-19 samples. The analysed material was cDNA or gDNA that came from T cells, B-cell-depleted T cells, or PBMCs.

Per germline, CDR1 WSHSY and CDR2 SAAADI. There are 12 residues in the CDR3. V was trimmed by 8 bases and J by 8 bases, leaving 15 bases between them. Under the authors' procedure: Reference gene primers were amplified, and this amplification served to estimate nucleated cell counts. Some clones are missing from TCRdb's copy, which holds only in-frame ones; the method was immunoSEQ multiplex PCR. The D gene and trimming were derived from the DNA, and the V and J assignments and clone size from that table. Of over 120,000 clones listed, about 79% are singletons. This receptor was obtained from a man in his 60s with active or convalescent COVID-19. The chain carries TRBV10-2 and TRBJ1-2; TRBD1 might be the D (5 bases). Material: peripheral blood. The CDR3 DNA is TGCGCCAGCGCCATACCAGGGTCCGGCTACACCTTC. Protein: CASAIPGSGYTF.